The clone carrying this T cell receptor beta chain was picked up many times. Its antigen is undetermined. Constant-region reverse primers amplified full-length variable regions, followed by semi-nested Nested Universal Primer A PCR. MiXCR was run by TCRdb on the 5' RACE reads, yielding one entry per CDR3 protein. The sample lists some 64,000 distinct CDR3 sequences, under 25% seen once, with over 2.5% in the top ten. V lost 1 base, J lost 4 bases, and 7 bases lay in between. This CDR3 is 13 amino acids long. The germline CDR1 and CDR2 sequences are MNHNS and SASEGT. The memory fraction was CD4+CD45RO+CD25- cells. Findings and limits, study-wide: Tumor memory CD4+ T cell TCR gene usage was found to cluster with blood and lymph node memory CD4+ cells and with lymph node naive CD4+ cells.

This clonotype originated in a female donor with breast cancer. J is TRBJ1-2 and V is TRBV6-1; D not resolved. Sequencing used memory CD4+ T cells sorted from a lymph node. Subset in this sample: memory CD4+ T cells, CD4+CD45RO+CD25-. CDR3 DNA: TGTGCCAGCAGTGAAGATGGGTTCTATGGCTACACCTTC. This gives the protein CASSEDGFYGYTF.